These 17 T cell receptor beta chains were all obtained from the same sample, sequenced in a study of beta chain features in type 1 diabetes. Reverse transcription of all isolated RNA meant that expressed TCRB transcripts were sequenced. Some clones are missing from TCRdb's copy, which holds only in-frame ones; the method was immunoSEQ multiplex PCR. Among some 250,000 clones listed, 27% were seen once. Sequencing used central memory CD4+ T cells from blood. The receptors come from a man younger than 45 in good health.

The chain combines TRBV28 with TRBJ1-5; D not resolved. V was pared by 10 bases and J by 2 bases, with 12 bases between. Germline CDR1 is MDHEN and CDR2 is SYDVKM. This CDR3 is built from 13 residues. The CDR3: CATIAGGNQPQHF. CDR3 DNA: TGTGCCACCATTGCAGGAGGCAATCAGCCCCAGCATTTT.

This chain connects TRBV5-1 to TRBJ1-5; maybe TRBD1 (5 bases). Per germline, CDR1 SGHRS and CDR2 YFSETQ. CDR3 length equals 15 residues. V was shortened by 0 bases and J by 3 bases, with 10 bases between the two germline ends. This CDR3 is CASSLDGGANQPQHF. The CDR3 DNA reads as TGCGCCAGCAGCTTGGACGGCGGGGCCAATCAGCCCCAGCATTTT.

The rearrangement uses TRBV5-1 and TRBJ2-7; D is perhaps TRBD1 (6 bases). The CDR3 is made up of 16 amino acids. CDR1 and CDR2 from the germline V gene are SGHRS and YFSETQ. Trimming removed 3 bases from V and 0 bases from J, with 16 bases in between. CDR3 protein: CASSSPSGTNSYEQYF. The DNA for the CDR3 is TGCGCCAGCAGCTCCCCTTCCGGGACAAACTCCTACGAGCAGTACTTC.

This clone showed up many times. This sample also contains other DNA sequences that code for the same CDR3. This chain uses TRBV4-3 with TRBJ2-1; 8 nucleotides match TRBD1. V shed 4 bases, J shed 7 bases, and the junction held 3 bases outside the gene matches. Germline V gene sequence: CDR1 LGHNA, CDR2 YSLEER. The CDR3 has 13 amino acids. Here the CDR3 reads CASSRDRGNEQFF. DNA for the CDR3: TGCGCCAGCAGCCGAGACAGGGGTAATGAGCAGTTCTTC.

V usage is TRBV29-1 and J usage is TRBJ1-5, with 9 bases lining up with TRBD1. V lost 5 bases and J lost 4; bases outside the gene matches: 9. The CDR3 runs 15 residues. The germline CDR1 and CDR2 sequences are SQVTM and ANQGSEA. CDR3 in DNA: TGCAGCGTTAGGGTCGGGACAGGGACGAATCAGCCCCAGCATTTT. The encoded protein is CSVRVGTGTNQPQHF.

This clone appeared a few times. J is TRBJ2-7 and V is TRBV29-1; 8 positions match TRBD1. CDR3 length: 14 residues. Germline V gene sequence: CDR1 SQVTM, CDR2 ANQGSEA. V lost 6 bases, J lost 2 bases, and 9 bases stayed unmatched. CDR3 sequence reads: CSVSGQGAPYEQYF. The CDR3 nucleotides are TGCAGCGTATCCGGACAGGGTGCCCCCTACGAGCAGTACTTC.

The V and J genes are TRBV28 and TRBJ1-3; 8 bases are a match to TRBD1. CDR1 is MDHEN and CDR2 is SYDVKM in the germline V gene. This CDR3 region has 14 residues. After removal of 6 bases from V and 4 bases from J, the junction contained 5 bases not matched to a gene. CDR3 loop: CASRPGGSGNTIYF. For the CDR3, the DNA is TGTGCCAGCAGACCAGGGGGCTCCGGAAACACCATATATTTT. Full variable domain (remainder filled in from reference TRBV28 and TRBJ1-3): DVKVTQSSRYLVKRTGEKVFLECVQDMDHENMFWYRQDPGLGLRLIYFSYDVKMKEKGDIPEGYSVSREKKERFSLILESASTNQTSMYLCASRPGGSGNTIYFGEGSWLTVV.

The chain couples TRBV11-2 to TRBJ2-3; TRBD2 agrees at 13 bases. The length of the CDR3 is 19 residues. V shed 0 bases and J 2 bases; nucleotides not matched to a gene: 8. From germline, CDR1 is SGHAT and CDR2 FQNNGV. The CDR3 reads CASSLDGTSGASFTDTQYF. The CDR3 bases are TGTGCCAGCAGCTTAGATGGGACTAGCGGGGCGTCGTTCACAGATACGCAGTATTTT.

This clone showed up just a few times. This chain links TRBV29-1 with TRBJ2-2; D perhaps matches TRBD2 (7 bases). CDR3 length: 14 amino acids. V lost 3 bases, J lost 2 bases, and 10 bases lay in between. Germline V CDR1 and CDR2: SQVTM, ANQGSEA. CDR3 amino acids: CSVERGHNTGELFF. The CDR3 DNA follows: TGCAGCGTTGAGCGGGGGCATAACACCGGGGAGCTGTTTTTT.

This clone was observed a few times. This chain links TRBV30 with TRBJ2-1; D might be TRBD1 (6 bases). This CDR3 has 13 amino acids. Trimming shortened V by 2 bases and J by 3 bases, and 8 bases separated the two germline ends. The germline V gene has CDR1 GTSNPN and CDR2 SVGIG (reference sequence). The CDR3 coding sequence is TGTGCCTGGAGTTCGGACAGCTACAATGAGCAGTTCTTC. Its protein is CAWSSDSYNEQFF.

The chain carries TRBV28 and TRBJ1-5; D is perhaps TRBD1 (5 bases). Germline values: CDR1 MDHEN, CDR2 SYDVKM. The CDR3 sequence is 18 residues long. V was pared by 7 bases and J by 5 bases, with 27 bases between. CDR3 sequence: CASTLEAGHLYFDQPQHF. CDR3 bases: TGTGCCAGCACACTGGAGGCTGGACACCTATATTTCGATCAGCCCCAGCATTTT.

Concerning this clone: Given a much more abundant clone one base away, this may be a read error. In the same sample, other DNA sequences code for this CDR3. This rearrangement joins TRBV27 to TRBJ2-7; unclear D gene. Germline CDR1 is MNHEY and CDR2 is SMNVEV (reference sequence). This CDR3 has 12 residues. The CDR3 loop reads CASSLSDGKQYF. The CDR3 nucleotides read TGTGCAAGCAGTTTATCCGACGGCAAGCAGTACTTC.

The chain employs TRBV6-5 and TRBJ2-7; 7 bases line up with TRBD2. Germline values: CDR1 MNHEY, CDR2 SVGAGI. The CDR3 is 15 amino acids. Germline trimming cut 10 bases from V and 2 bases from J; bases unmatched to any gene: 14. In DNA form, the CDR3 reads TGTGCCACCGCACCCAGACTAGCTCCAACCTACGAGCAGTACTTC. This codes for CATAPRLAPTYEQYF.

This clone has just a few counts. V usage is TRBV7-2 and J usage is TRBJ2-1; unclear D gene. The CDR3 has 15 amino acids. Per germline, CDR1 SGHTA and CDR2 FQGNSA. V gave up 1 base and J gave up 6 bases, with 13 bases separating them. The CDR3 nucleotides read TGTGCCAGCAGCTTAGTATCCCCGCGTAGCAATGAGCAGTTCTTC. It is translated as CASSLVSPRSNEQFF.

In DNA, the CDR3 is TGTGCCATCAGACAGGGGCGTGAAGATACGCAGTATTTT. This sequence encodes CAIRQGREDTQYF. J is TRBJ2-3 and V is TRBV10-3, with 7 bases matching TRBD1. This CDR3 contains 13 residues. J gave up 5 bases and V 6 bases, and 5 bases lay outside the gene matches. Germline V gene lookup returns CDR1 ENHRY and CDR2 SYGVKD.

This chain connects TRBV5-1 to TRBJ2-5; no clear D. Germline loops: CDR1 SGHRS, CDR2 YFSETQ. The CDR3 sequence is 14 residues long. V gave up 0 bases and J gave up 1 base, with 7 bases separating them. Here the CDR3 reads CASSLGRTQETQYF. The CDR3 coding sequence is TGCGCCAGCAGCTTGGGCCGGACCCAAGAGACCCAGTACTTC.

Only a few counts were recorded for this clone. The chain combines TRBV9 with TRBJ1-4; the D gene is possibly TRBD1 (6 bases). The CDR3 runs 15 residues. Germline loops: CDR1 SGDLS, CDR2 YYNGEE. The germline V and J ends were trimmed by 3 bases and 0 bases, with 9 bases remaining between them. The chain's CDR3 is CASSAHRATNEKLFF. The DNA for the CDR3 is TGTGCCAGCAGCGCTCACAGGGCAACTAATGAAAAACTGTTTTTT.